Following are 19 T cell receptor beta chains from one sample sequenced in a study of blood T cell repertoires in COVID-19 (TCRdb year 2020). The library was produced with the immunoSEQ multiplex PCR assay. This is the immuneACCESS table as TCRdb keeps it, with only in-frame sequences that have V and J called. A part of the clones is gone; compared with another copy, unresolved V genes explain less than half, and the rest is unexplained. This sample is represented by around 20,000 clones; nearly 90% of them were singletons. About 10% of the sample comes from the top ten. Sequenced material: peripheral blood. The receptors here all came from a human donor in a cohort sampled during active COVID-19. The donor label of this sample is uncertain.

V is TRBV28 and J is TRBJ1-6; 10 bases are a match to TRBD1. Trimming at V came to 5 bases and at J to 8 bases, leaving 6 bases not matched to a gene. The CDR3 length is 15 residues. CDR1 and CDR2 (germline): MDHEN, SYDVKM. The CDR3 region has the DNA TGTGCCAGCAGTCCCCGGACAGGGGGGTATTCACCCCTCCACTTT. The encoded protein is CASSPRTGGYSPLHF.

This rearrangement joins TRBV28 to TRBJ2-3; tentative D call: TRBD2 (6 bases). Trimming removed 4 bases at V and 2 bases at J, with 13 bases between. The germline V gene has CDR1 MDHEN and CDR2 SYDVKM. The CDR3 extends over 15 amino acids. CDR3 loop: CASSSGVTITDTQYF. DNA of the CDR3: TGTGCCAGCAGTTCGGGGGTTACTATCACAGATACGCAGTATTTT.

This clone occurred a few times. The chain has TRBV5-4 and TRBJ1-3; 11 bases align to TRBD1. V shed 4 bases, J shed 7 bases, and the junction held 7 bases outside the gene matches. The CDR3 totals 15 residues. Germline CDR1 and CDR2: SGHNT and YYREEE (reference sequence). In DNA form, the CDR3 reads TGTGCCAGCAGCCTCCCCGGGACAGGGGGTAACACCATATATTTT. As protein: CASSLPGTGGNTIYF.

This clone has more than one count but fewer than ten. This rearrangement joins TRBV2 to TRBJ1-5, with D maybe TRBD1 (5 bases). This CDR3 region has 13 residues. Deletions cut 7 bases from V and 7 bases from J, with 14 bases between. From germline, CDR1 is SNHLY and CDR2 FYNNEI. CDR3 coding DNA: TGTGCCAGCAAGGTGGGGACTTTACAGCCCCAGCATTTT. It codes for CASKVGTLQPQHF.

The V and J genes are TRBV9 and TRBJ1-6; 9 bases are a match to TRBD1. The germline V gene encodes CDR1 SGDLS and CDR2 YYNGEE. This CDR3 is built from 15 residues. Trimming at V came to 4 bases and at J to 8 bases, leaving 7 bases not matched to a gene. The CDR3 bases are TGTGCCAGCAGCCCGCAAGGACAGGGGTATTCACCCCTCCACTTT. Translated: CASSPQGQGYSPLHF.

The chain joins TRBV19 to TRBJ2-3; D is perhaps TRBD2 (6 bases). This CDR3 is built from 12 residues. The V gene's germline CDR1 is LNHDA and CDR2 SQIVND (reference sequence). Trimming removed 5 bases at V and 9 bases at J, with 12 bases between. CDR3 DNA sequence: TGTGCCAGTAGTCTGGGGGGTGGCACGCAGTATTTT. This codes for CASSLGGGTQYF.

This clone was seen more than once but under ten times. The chain has TRBV18 and TRBJ2-7; D not resolved. In germline, CDR1 is KGHSH, CDR2 LQKENI. The CDR3 totals 13 residues. V shed 6 bases and J shed 2 bases, with 11 bases lying between them. The CDR3 protein is CASSPSSTYEQYF. The CDR3 DNA reads as TGTGCCAGCTCCCCTTCCTCTACCTACGAGCAGTACTTC.

The CDR3, as DNA: TGTGCCAGCGGGGACAGGGGGGACGAGCAGTACTTC. It encodes CASGDRGDEQYF. V usage is TRBV28 and J usage is TRBJ2-7; 11 nucleotides agree with TRBD1. Looked up from germline, CDR1 is MDHEN and CDR2 is SYDVKM. This CDR3 is 12 amino acids long. Losses at the gene ends were 8 bases for V and 5 bases for J; bases not matched to a gene: 2. Complete variable domain (other parts from reference TRBV28 and TRBJ2-7): DVKVTQSSRYLVKRTGEKVFLECVQDMDHENMFWYRQDPGLGLRLIYFSYDVKMKEKGDIPEGYSVSREKKERFSLILESASTNQTSMYLCASGDRGDEQYFGPGTRLTVT.

The chain links TRBV19 to TRBJ1-1; 9 positions match TRBD1. Losses at the gene ends were 5 bases for V and 1 base for J; bases not matched to a gene: 5. The CDR3 runs 15 residues. Per the germline V gene, CDR1 is LNHDA and CDR2 is SQIVND (reference sequence). CDR3 loop: CASSSRGQGNTEAFF. The DNA for the CDR3 is TGTGCCAGTAGTTCGAGGGGACAGGGGAACACTGAAGCTTTCTTT.

V is TRBV2 and J is TRBJ2-5; 7 nucleotides line up with TRBD1. The CDR3 contains 15 residues. J lost 2 bases, V lost 1 base, and 4 bases had no gene match. The germline CDR1 and CDR2 sequences are SNHLY and FYNNEI. Here the CDR3 reads CASSEDRQGQETQYF. CDR3 sequence (DNA): TGTGCCAGCAGTGAAGACAGACAGGGTCAAGAGACCCAGTACTTC.

The CDR3 DNA reads TGTGCCAGCAGTGAGGAGGGATGGAACACCGGGGAGCTGTTTTTT. It encodes CASSEEGWNTGELFF. This rearrangement joins TRBV2 to TRBJ2-2; D possibly corresponds to TRBD2 (6 bases). The CDR3 spans 15 residues. V shed 3 bases and J shed 1 base, with 9 bases lying between them. Germline assignment: CDR1 SNHLY and CDR2 FYNNEI.

The CDR3 protein is CATSYQGTPDEQYF. The CDR3, as DNA: TGTGCCACCAGCTATCAGGGAACGCCCGACGAGCAGTACTTC. V gene TRBV15 combines with J gene TRBJ2-7; possibly TRBD1 for D (5 bases). Germline CDR1 and CDR2: LNHNV and YYDKDF (reference sequence). Trimming shortened V by 5 bases and J by 5 bases, and 16 bases separated the two germline ends. The CDR3 spans 14 residues.

The rearrangement links TRBV7-9 to TRBJ2-7; D is uncertain. CDR1 SEHNR and CDR2 FQNEAQ come from the germline V gene (reference sequence). CDR3 length equals 14 residues. V gave up 5 bases and J gave up 0 bases, with 11 bases separating them. As DNA, the CDR3 is TGTGCCAGCAGCAAACTATCGGACTCCTACGAGCAGTACTTC. Protein: CASSKLSDSYEQYF.

This clone occurred once. J is TRBJ2-7 and V is TRBV5-1, with D uncertain. Trimming cost V 4 bases and J 0 bases, with 8 bases left between them. The CDR3 totals 13 residues. Germline CDR1 SGHRS, CDR2 YFSETQ. The CDR3 sequence: CASSALSSYEQYF. In DNA, the CDR3 is TGCGCCAGCAGCGCACTAAGCTCCTACGAGCAGTACTTC.

CDR3 residues: CASSYSTTVNTEAFF. CDR3 sequence (DNA): TGTGCCAGCAGTTACTCGACGACTGTGAACACTGAAGCTTTCTTT. The chain combines TRBV6-5 with TRBJ1-1, with D unresolved. Trimming shortened V by 0 bases and J by 0 bases, and 8 bases separated the two germline ends. CDR3 length: 15 amino acids. Germline-derived CDR1 and CDR2 are MNHEY and SVGAGI.

The chain joins TRBV3-1 (or the pseudogene TRBV3-2) to TRBJ1-3, with a weak D call TRBD1 (6 bases). Germline-derived CDR1 and CDR2 are LGHDT and YNNKEL (reference sequence). V gave up 2 bases and J gave up 0 bases, with 14 bases separating them. The CDR3 extends over 17 amino acids. The CDR3 DNA is TGTGCCAGCAGCCAAAGCAAGAGACAGGTCTCTGGAAACACCATATATTTT. This gives the protein CASSQSKRQVSGNTIYF.

V usage is TRBV7-9 and J usage is TRBJ1-5; 9 positions agree with TRBD1. The CDR3 is 15 amino acids. The ends lost 5 bases at V and 4 bases at J; junction bases unmatched: 6. In germline, CDR1 is SEHNR, CDR2 FQNEAQ (reference sequence). For the CDR3, the DNA is TGTGCCAGCAGCCCAGACAGGGGGAGGAATCAGCCCCAGCATTTT. It translates to CASSPDRGRNQPQHF.

The chain joins TRBV6-5 to TRBJ2-3, with a possible D match to TRBD1 (5 bases). Germline loops: CDR1 MNHEY, CDR2 SVGAGI. Between the trimmed V and J ends, which lost 7 bases and 2 bases, there was a span of 16 bases. The CDR3 is 15 amino acids. The CDR3 region has the DNA TGTGCCAGCACACCATGGCAGGGCAACACAGATACGCAGTATTTT. Protein: CASTPWQGNTDTQYF.

The chain joins TRBV15 to TRBJ2-1, with 8 bases lining up with TRBD2. The V gene end was trimmed by 1 base and the J gene end by 1 base; junction bases not matched to a gene: 9. Germline V gene sequence: CDR1 LNHNV, CDR2 YYDKDF (reference sequence). The CDR3 sequence is 18 residues long. Written as DNA, the CDR3 is TGTGCCACCAGCAGAGGGAGGGAAAGCGGGGGTTCCTACAATGAGCAGTTCTTC. This encodes CATSRGRESGGSYNEQFF.